This T cell receptor (beta chain) was sequenced in a study of T cells in Graves' hyperthyroidism and ophthalmopathy. The CDR3 totals 14 residues. Looked up from germline, CDR1 is SEHNR and CDR2 is FQNEAQ (reference sequence). The CDR3 regions of TCR beta were amplified from RNA transcripts. The HTBI primer set served for first-round RT-PCR of the TCR CDR3. From the multiplex PCR reads, TCRdb called clonotypes with MiXCR, one entry per CDR3 protein. The sample includes about 840,000 distinct CDR3 sequences, approximately 40% of them seen just once. A remark on this clonotype: A junction boundary mismatches the germline segment, possibly from a read error.

V and J are TRBV7-9 and TRBJ1-5, with D maybe TRBD1 (5 bases). The TCR comes from a man in his late teens or twenties with Graves' hyperthyroidism. Material: blood. The CDR3 coding sequence is TGTGCCAGCAGCTTAGGACAGAGCAATCAGCCCCGGCATTTT. The encoded protein is CASSLGQSNQPRHF.